Listed below are T cell receptor beta chains from one sample, sequenced in a study of CD8 T cells in Susac syndrome. TCRdb reanalysed the immunoSEQ multiplex PCR reads using MiXCR and keeps one entry per CDR3 protein. Here the sample spans nearly 200,000 distinct CDR3 sequences, roughly 96% being singletons. Sequencing was done on a sample of CD4+ T cells from PBMCs. These receptors were taken from a human donor with multiple sclerosis. Both conserved end residues are part of each CDR3. The D gene is left open where the match is weak. Some rows have no size entry. The others give once, few or many, or a class for an expanded clone.

d_call: TRBD2; clone_size: once; j_call: TRBJ2-3; v_call: TRBV20-1; cdr3_aa: CSARDWGEGAGAVTDTQYF; cdr3_nt: TGCAGTGCTAGAGATTGGGGGGAGGGTGCGGGAGCAGTCACAGATACGCAGTATTTT
d_call: TRBD2; clone_size: .; j_call: TRBJ2-1; v_call: TRBV20-1; cdr3_aa: CSARGTSGINEQFF; cdr3_nt: TGCAGTGCTAGGGGGACTAGCGGGATCAATGAGCAGTTCTTC
d_call: TRBD1; clone_size: .; j_call: TRBJ2-5; v_call: TRBV20-1; cdr3_aa: CSARVRGPETQYF; cdr3_nt: TGCAGTGCCCGAGTCAGGGGGCCAGAGACCCAGTACTTC
d_call: .; clone_size: .; j_call: TRBJ2-7; v_call: TRBV18; cdr3_aa: CASSPPGQIYEQYF; cdr3_nt: TGTGCCAGCTCACCACCGGGGCAGATCTACGAGCAGTACTTC
d_call: .; clone_size: .; j_call: TRBJ2-7; v_call: TRBV2; cdr3_aa: CASSKGGHEQYF; cdr3_nt: TGTGCCAGCAGTAAGGGGGGCCACGAGCAGTACTTC
d_call: .; clone_size: .; j_call: TRBJ2-3; v_call: TRBV20-1; cdr3_aa: CSASREGGSADTQYF; cdr3_nt: TGCAGTGCTTCCCGTGAGGGGGGGTCAGCGGATACGCAGTATTTT
d_call: .; clone_size: once; j_call: TRBJ1-5; v_call: TRBV20-1; cdr3_aa: CSASEGDQPQHF; cdr3_nt: TGCAGTGCTAGCGAGGGGGATCAGCCCCAGCATTTT
d_call: .; clone_size: .; j_call: TRBJ2-3; v_call: TRBV5-1; cdr3_aa: CASSAGPPDTQYF; cdr3_nt: TGCGCCAGCAGCGCCGGACCTCCAGATACGCAGTATTTT
d_call: TRBD1; clone_size: .; j_call: TRBJ1-1; v_call: TRBV5-1; cdr3_aa: CASSLTGTVLNTEAFF; cdr3_nt: TGCGCCAGCAGCCTGACGGGGACAGTCCTGAACACTGAAGCTTTCTTT
d_call: .; clone_size: .; j_call: TRBJ2-2; v_call: TRBV5-1; cdr3_aa: CASSWGTASGTGELFF; cdr3_nt: TGCGCCAGCAGCTGGGGGACGGCGTCGGGGACCGGGGAGCTGTTTTTT
d_call: .; clone_size: once; j_call: TRBJ1-5; v_call: TRBV6-5; cdr3_aa: CASSIQRSNQPQHF; cdr3_nt: TGTGCCAGCAGTATTCAGAGAAGCAATCAGCCCCAGCATTTT
d_call: TRBD2; clone_size: .; j_call: TRBJ2-7; v_call: TRBV11-2; cdr3_aa: CASSLSRLAGGLGQYF; cdr3_nt: TGTGCCAGCAGCTTATCGCGACTAGCGGGGGGGCTCGGGCAGTACTTC
d_call: .; clone_size: .; j_call: TRBJ1-5; v_call: TRBV5-1; cdr3_aa: CASSWETGHQPQHF; cdr3_nt: TGCGCCAGCAGCTGGGAAACAGGGCATCAGCCCCAGCATTTT
d_call: .; clone_size: .; j_call: TRBJ1-2; v_call: TRBV29-1; cdr3_aa: CSAVQEGGYTF; cdr3_nt: TGCAGCGCCGTTCAAGAGGGAGGCTACACCTTC
d_call: .; clone_size: .; j_call: TRBJ1-2; v_call: TRBV13; cdr3_aa: CASSYEGVDYGYTF; cdr3_nt: TGTGCCAGCAGCTACGAAGGGGTCGACTATGGCTACACCTTC
d_call: .; clone_size: .; j_call: TRBJ2-3; v_call: TRBV4-1; cdr3_aa: CASSQEGTATSTDTQYF; cdr3_nt: TGCGCCAGCAGCCAAGAAGGAACTGCGACTAGCACAGATACGCAGTATTTT
d_call: .; clone_size: .; j_call: TRBJ2-1; v_call: TRBV7-2; cdr3_aa: CASSFDLREQFF; cdr3_nt: TGTGCCAGCAGCTTTGACTTGCGTGAGCAGTTCTTC
d_call: .; clone_size: once; j_call: TRBJ1-6; v_call: TRBV5-1; cdr3_aa: CASSLKWDSPLHF; cdr3_nt: TGCGCCAGCAGCTTGAAGTGGGATTCACCCCTCCACTTT
d_call: .; clone_size: .; j_call: TRBJ2-7; v_call: TRBV7-2; cdr3_aa: CASSLRTSYYEQYF; cdr3_nt: TGTGCCAGCAGCTTACGTACTAGCTACTACGAGCAGTACTTC
d_call: TRBD1; clone_size: .; j_call: TRBJ1-6; v_call: TRBV7-9; cdr3_aa: CASSSTQGGTYNSPLHF; cdr3_nt: TGTGCCAGCAGCTCGACCCAGGGGGGGACCTATAATTCACCCCTCCACTTT
d_call: TRBD2; clone_size: .; j_call: TRBJ2-1; v_call: TRBV20-1; cdr3_aa: CSASGRENEQFF; cdr3_nt: TGCAGTGCTAGCGGGAGGGAAAATGAGCAGTTCTTC
d_call: .; clone_size: .; j_call: TRBJ2-7; v_call: TRBV5-4; cdr3_aa: CASRLGGGETYEQYF; cdr3_nt: TGTGCCAGCAGGCTCGGGGGCGGCGAAACCTACGAGCAGTACTTC
d_call: TRBD2; clone_size: .; j_call: TRBJ2-7; v_call: TRBV5-1; cdr3_aa: CASSLVLAGGSYEQYF; cdr3_nt: TGCGCCAGCAGCTTGGTACTAGCGGGAGGCTCCTACGAGCAGTACTTC
d_call: .; clone_size: .; j_call: TRBJ2-5; v_call: TRBV6-5; cdr3_aa: CASSYTGETQYF; cdr3_nt: TGTGCCAGCAGTTATACGGGTGAGACCCAGTACTTC
d_call: TRBD1; clone_size: .; j_call: TRBJ2-4; v_call: TRBV7-8; cdr3_aa: CASSWDRNIQYF; cdr3_nt: TGTGCCAGCAGCTGGGACAGGAACATTCAGTACTTC
d_call: TRBD1; clone_size: once; j_call: TRBJ2-5; v_call: TRBV19; cdr3_aa: CASSIADRVETQYF; cdr3_nt: TGTGCCAGTAGTATAGCGGACAGGGTGGAGACCCAGTACTTC
d_call: TRBD2; clone_size: .; j_call: TRBJ2-7; v_call: TRBV6-1; cdr3_aa: CASTPGLAVRSSYEQYF; cdr3_nt: TGTGCCAGCACCCCGGGACTAGCGGTTAGGAGCTCCTACGAGCAGTACTTC
d_call: .; clone_size: once; j_call: TRBJ2-1; v_call: TRBV24-1; cdr3_aa: CATSGNKAPGVNEQFF; cdr3_nt: TGTGCCACCAGTGGTAACAAAGCCCCAGGGGTCAATGAGCAGTTCTTC
d_call: TRBD2; clone_size: .; j_call: TRBJ2-3; v_call: TRBV29-1; cdr3_aa: CSVKPLAGGDTQYF; cdr3_nt: TGCAGCGTTAAGCCACTAGCGGGTGGGGATACGCAGTATTTT
d_call: TRBD1; clone_size: .; j_call: TRBJ2-7; v_call: TRBV27; cdr3_aa: CASSPQTGWAYEQYF; cdr3_nt: TGTGCCAGCAGTCCCCAGACAGGGTGGGCCTACGAGCAGTACTTC
d_call: .; clone_size: .; j_call: TRBJ2-1; v_call: TRBV12-3/TRBV12-4; cdr3_aa: CASSLRGQTHNEQFF; cdr3_nt: TGTGCCAGCAGTTTACGGGGACAAACTCACAATGAGCAGTTCTTC
d_call: .; clone_size: .; j_call: TRBJ1-1; v_call: TRBV4-1; cdr3_aa: CASSQALRGTEAFF; cdr3_nt: TGCGCCAGCAGCCAAGCTCTGCGGGGAACTGAAGCTTTCTTT
d_call: .; clone_size: .; j_call: TRBJ1-1; v_call: TRBV18; cdr3_aa: CASSPRTAFNTEAFF; cdr3_nt: TGTGCCAGCTCACCGCGGACAGCATTTAACACTGAAGCTTTCTTT
d_call: TRBD2; clone_size: .; j_call: TRBJ2-3; v_call: TRBV7-8; cdr3_aa: CASSLPSAGSTDTQYF; cdr3_nt: TGTGCCAGCAGCTTACCTTCAGCGGGGAGCACAGATACGCAGTATTTT
d_call: .; clone_size: .; j_call: TRBJ2-3; v_call: TRBV12-3/TRBV12-4; cdr3_aa: CASSLADDTQYF; cdr3_nt: TGTGCCAGCAGTTTAGCGGACGATACGCAGTATTTT
d_call: TRBD1; clone_size: .; j_call: TRBJ2-1; v_call: TRBV5-6; cdr3_aa: CASSKYRDSNNEQFF; cdr3_nt: TGTGCCAGCAGCAAGTACCGGGACAGCAACAATGAGCAGTTCTTC
d_call: TRBD1; clone_size: .; j_call: TRBJ1-4; v_call: TRBV5-1; cdr3_aa: CASGTGTNEKLFF; cdr3_nt: TGCGCCAGCGGGACAGGGACAAATGAAAAACTGTTTTTT
d_call: .; clone_size: .; j_call: TRBJ1-5; v_call: TRBV12-3/TRBV12-4; cdr3_aa: CASSADEDGPSSQPQHF; cdr3_nt: TGTGCCAGCAGTGCAGACGAGGACGGTCCTTCGTCTCAGCCCCAGCATTTT
d_call: .; clone_size: .; j_call: TRBJ2-1; v_call: TRBV29-1; cdr3_aa: CSVVGLSSYNEQFF; cdr3_nt: TGCAGCGTTGTGGGACTCAGCTCCTACAATGAGCAGTTCTTC
d_call: .; clone_size: .; j_call: TRBJ1-4; v_call: TRBV15; cdr3_aa: CATSPLREKLGEKLFF; cdr3_nt: TGTGCCACCAGCCCTTTGAGGGAGAAGCTTGGTGAAAAACTGTTTTTT
d_call: .; clone_size: once; j_call: TRBJ2-5; v_call: TRBV20-1; cdr3_aa: CSLRPPGKETQYF; cdr3_nt: TGCAGTCTCCGACCGCCCGGCAAAGAGACCCAGTACTTC
d_call: TRBD1; clone_size: .; j_call: TRBJ2-1; v_call: TRBV7-3; cdr3_aa: CASGTGHEQFF; cdr3_nt: TGTGCCAGCGGGACAGGGCATGAGCAGTTCTTC
d_call: TRBD1; clone_size: .; j_call: TRBJ1-2; v_call: TRBV30; cdr3_aa: CAFDYRGWGYTF; cdr3_nt: TGTGCCTTTGATTACAGGGGCTGGGGCTACACCTTC
d_call: TRBD1; clone_size: .; j_call: TRBJ2-5; v_call: TRBV10-3; cdr3_aa: CAISGQGAGETQYF; cdr3_nt: TGTGCCATCAGTGGACAGGGGGCCGGGGAGACCCAGTACTTC
d_call: .; clone_size: once; j_call: TRBJ1-5; v_call: TRBV4-2; cdr3_aa: CASSQEANSNQPQHF; cdr3_nt: TGTGCCAGCAGCCAAGAGGCGAATAGCAATCAGCCCCAGCATTTT
d_call: .; clone_size: .; j_call: TRBJ2-5; v_call: TRBV20-1; cdr3_aa: CSARDRVLAQETQYF; cdr3_nt: TGCAGTGCTAGAGATAGAGTTCTGGCGCAAGAGACCCAGTACTTC
d_call: .; clone_size: .; j_call: TRBJ2-5; v_call: TRBV20-1; cdr3_aa: CSAVFRDSLGTQYF; cdr3_nt: TGCAGTGCTGTCTTCCGGGACTCTCTAGGGACCCAGTACTTC
d_call: .; clone_size: .; j_call: TRBJ1-1; v_call: TRBV20-1; cdr3_aa: CSARLGRDTEAFF; cdr3_nt: TGCAGTGCTAGACTCGGACGGGACACTGAAGCTTTCTTT
d_call: .; clone_size: .; j_call: TRBJ2-5; v_call: TRBV2; cdr3_aa: CASRQETQYF; cdr3_nt: TGTGCCAGCCGACAAGAGACCCAGTACTTC
d_call: TRBD2; clone_size: .; j_call: TRBJ2-1; v_call: TRBV20-1; cdr3_aa: CSALGYGGSKDEQFF; cdr3_nt: TGCAGTGCCCTGGGCTACGGCGGGAGTAAGGATGAGCAGTTCTTC
d_call: .; clone_size: .; j_call: TRBJ2-1; v_call: TRBV11-2; cdr3_aa: CASSSRSYNEQFF; cdr3_nt: TGTGCCAGCAGCTCCCGCTCTTACAATGAGCAGTTCTTC
d_call: TRBD2; clone_size: once; j_call: TRBJ2-3; v_call: TRBV29-1; cdr3_aa: CSVGTSGRADTQYF; cdr3_nt: TGCAGCGTTGGAACTAGCGGGAGAGCAGATACGCAGTATTTT
d_call: .; clone_size: .; j_call: TRBJ1-1; v_call: TRBV29-1; cdr3_aa: CSVERPLNTEAFF; cdr3_nt: TGCAGCGTTGAAAGGCCTCTGAACACTGAAGCTTTCTTT
d_call: .; clone_size: .; j_call: TRBJ1-1; v_call: TRBV18; cdr3_aa: CASSPFREMNTEAFF; cdr3_nt: TGTGCCAGCTCACCATTCAGGGAGATGAACACTGAAGCTTTCTTT
d_call: .; clone_size: once; j_call: TRBJ2-2; v_call: TRBV24-1; cdr3_aa: CATSVGGGRWDTGELFF; cdr3_nt: TGTGCCACCAGTGTTGGGGGCGGGAGATGGGACACCGGGGAGCTGTTTTTT
d_call: TRBD1; clone_size: .; j_call: TRBJ2-7; v_call: TRBV30; cdr3_aa: CAYTGTGEIGEQYF; cdr3_nt: TGTGCCTACACCGGGACAGGGGAAATAGGCGAGCAGTACTTC
d_call: .; clone_size: .; j_call: TRBJ1-2; v_call: TRBV30; cdr3_aa: CAWAVGGYGYTF; cdr3_nt: TGTGCCTGGGCCGTCGGGGGCTATGGCTACACCTTC
d_call: TRBD1; clone_size: .; j_call: TRBJ1-5; v_call: TRBV16; cdr3_aa: CASSQADRGYQPQHF; cdr3_nt: TGTGCCAGCAGCCAGGCTGACAGGGGGTATCAGCCCCAGCATTTT